This T cell receptor (beta chain) came from a study of technical replicates of blood from several donors. The CDR3 contains 15 residues. Trimming took 1 base from V and 3 from J; bases not matched to a gene: 1. Germline CDR1 LGHNA, CDR2 YNFKEQ. TCRdb's table, derived via immunoSEQ multiplex PCR, lists solely in-frame clones and lacks some. The sample includes around 69,000 clones, roughly 90% of them seen just once. V is TRBV4-2 and J is TRBJ2-1; 9 bases map to TRBD2. Sequenced input: PBMCs. The TCR comes from a human donor in good health. Some clones in this sample may be carry-over from other donors' samples. The CDR3 loop is CASSQVAGDYNEQFF. In nucleotides, the CDR3 is TGTGCCAGCAGCCAAGTAGCGGGAGACTACAATGAGCAGTTCTTC.